This T cell receptor beta chain was sequenced in a study of metastatic and nonmetastatic thyroid tumors. This CDR3 is 13 amino acids long. Every patient underwent thyroid surgery untreated. TCRdb re-called clones from the PCR reads using MiXCR. Of roughly 30,000 clones listed, 25% to 35% are singletons. This clone was seen at least ten times. A read error may be the cause here, since a much bigger clone is one base away. The same CDR3 arises from other DNA sequences in this sample as well. The origin of this receptor is a female donor with papillary thyroid cancer or a benign thyroid nodule (not recorded which). Some clones in this sample may be carry-over from other donors' samples. Source material: blood. The J gene is TRBJ1-1, the V gene TRBV12-3 or TRBV12-4; D remains ambiguous. The CDR3 protein is CASSFAGNTEAFF. CDR3 nucleotide sequence: TGCGCCAGCTCATTCGCGGGGAACACTGAAGCTTTCTTT.